This TCR beta chain was sequenced in a study of blood T cell repertoires in COVID-19. CDR3 length: 18 amino acids. The V gene lost 4 bases and the J gene lost 2 bases, with 22 bases spanning the gap. From germline, CDR1 is SGDLS and CDR2 YYNGEE. Repertoires were generated with immunoSEQ multiplex PCR, while TCRdb's copy carries only in-frame clones and drops some. The sample has 250,000 to 350,000 clones, 80% to 90% seen once. This TCR derives from a woman aged 45-65 years with acute or convalescent COVID-19. The rearrangement links TRBV9 to TRBJ1-3; the D gene is possibly TRBD1 (6 bases). The sample taken for sequencing was peripheral blood. This chain's CDR3 is CASSLRTAWGLPGNTIYF. DNA of the CDR3: TGTGCCAGCAGCCTTCGGACAGCTTGGGGTTTGCCTGGAAACACCATATATTTT.